These T cell receptor beta chains were read from a single sample in a study of cytomegalovirus exposure and HLA in healthy donors. Clones were read by immunoSEQ multiplex PCR, and TCRdb kept only the in-frame ones, dropping some. The table includes about 110,000 clones, about 79% detected once. Sequencing was done on a sample of PBMCs. The origin of the receptors is a man in his forties or fifties in good health and CMV-seropositive. The CDR3 runs from the conserved cysteine through the conserved F or W. A D gene is named only where the DNA matches it firmly. For some rows the clone size is stated as once, few or many, or as a class when expanded; others skip it.

V: TRBV9; J: TRBJ1-1; length: 15; size: .; D: .; CDR3: CASSPYFRGGTEAFF; DNA: TGTGCCAGCAGCCCCTATTTCCGAGGGGGCACTGAAGCTTTCTTT
V: TRBV27; J: TRBJ1-1; length: 13; size: .; D: TRBD1; CDR3: CASLQGVGTEAFF; DNA: TGTGCCAGTCTTCAGGGGGTTGGCACTGAAGCTTTCTTT
V: TRBV7-2; J: TRBJ1-2; length: 17; size: once; D: TRBD1; CDR3: CASSPFGAGGANYGYTF; DNA: TGTGCCAGCAGCCCTTTCGGGGCAGGGGGAGCTAACTATGGCTACACCTTC
V: TRBV7-3; J: TRBJ2-1; length: 12; size: .; D: .; CDR3: CASSLMSSEQFF; DNA: TGTGCCAGCAGCTTAATGAGCTCTGAGCAGTTCTTC
V: TRBV7-2; J: TRBJ2-1; length: 16; size: .; D: TRBD1; CDR3: CASSYQLSTGVNEQFF; DNA: TGTGCCAGCAGCTACCAGCTTTCGACAGGGGTCAATGAGCAGTTCTTC
V: TRBV18; J: TRBJ1-2; length: 16; size: .; D: .; CDR3: CTSSPMWTDSNYGYTF; DNA: TGTACCAGCTCACCAATGTGGACAGATAGCAACTATGGCTACACCTTC
V: TRBV4-1; J: TRBJ2-5; length: 16; size: .; D: .; CDR3: CASSQGGGFSWETQYF; DNA: TGCGCCAGCAGCCAAGGAGGGGGTTTCTCTTGGGAGACCCAGTACTTC
V: TRBV6-5; J: TRBJ1-1; length: 14; size: .; D: TRBD1; CDR3: CASSLGGQTTEAFF; DNA: TGTGCCAGCAGTCTAGGGGGCCAGACTACTGAAGCTTTCTTT
V: TRBV5-1; J: TRBJ1-3; length: 17; size: .; D: .; CDR3: CASSLTSFAVSGNTIYF; DNA: TGCGCCAGCAGCTTGACGAGCTTCGCGGTGTCTGGAAACACCATATATTTT
V: TRBV5-1; J: TRBJ1-1; length: 14; size: .; D: .; CDR3: CASSPWTANTEAFF; DNA: TGCGCCAGCAGCCCTTGGACAGCGAACACTGAAGCTTTCTTT
V: TRBV11-3; J: TRBJ2-2; length: 17; size: .; D: .; CDR3: CASSVRDTSSGTGELFF; DNA: TGTGCCAGCAGCGTCCGGGATACCTCCTCGGGCACCGGGGAGCTGTTTTTT
V: TRBV4-1; J: TRBJ1-1; length: 12; size: few; D: TRBD1; CDR3: CASSHTTGGAFF; DNA: TGCGCCAGCAGCCATACCACAGGGGGAGCTTTCTTT
V: TRBV11-2; J: TRBJ2-3; length: 18; size: few; D: TRBD2; CDR3: CASSLSLAGGWRTDTQYF; DNA: TGTGCCAGCAGCTTATCACTAGCGGGGGGTTGGCGCACAGATACGCAGTATTTT
V: TRBV2; J: TRBJ1-6; length: 14; size: once; D: TRBD1; CDR3: CASNRDSKNSPLHF; DNA: TGTGCCAGCAACCGGGACAGCAAGAATTCACCCCTCCACTTT
V: TRBV14; J: TRBJ1-6; length: 15; size: .; D: .; CDR3: CASSQVTGRNSPLHF; DNA: TGTGCCAGCAGCCAAGTGACGGGAAGAAATTCACCCCTCCACTTT
V: TRBV2; J: TRBJ1-5; length: 14; size: .; D: .; CDR3: CASSSSYSNQPQHF; DNA: TGTGCCAGCAGTTCGAGCTATAGCAATCAGCCCCAGCATTTT
V: TRBV15; J: TRBJ1-2; length: 14; size: once; D: .; CDR3: CATSRDLFNYGYTF; DNA: TGTGCCACCAGCAGAGATCTCTTTAACTATGGCTACACCTTC
V: TRBV15; J: TRBJ2-1; length: 21; size: few; D: TRBD2; CDR3: CATSSPPGGGSLAILYNEQFF; DNA: TGTGCCACCAGCAGTCCTCCCGGGGGGGGATCACTAGCGATCCTGTACAATGAGCAGTTCTTC
V: TRBV5-1; J: TRBJ2-1; length: 11; size: .; D: .; CDR3: CASRGGREQFF; DNA: TGCGCCAGCAGAGGTGGGCGTGAGCAGTTCTTC
V: TRBV6-1; J: TRBJ1-3; length: 14; size: .; D: .; CDR3: CASSDDNWEPTIYF; DNA: TGTGCCAGCAGTGACGACAATTGGGAGCCCACCATATATTTT
V: TRBV18; J: TRBJ2-7; length: 15; size: once; D: TRBD2; CDR3: CASSPLAGGPGEQYF; DNA: TGTGCCAGCTCTCCGCTAGCGGGAGGGCCGGGCGAGCAGTACTTC
V: TRBV7-5; J: TRBJ2-5; length: 13; size: .; D: .; CDR3: CASSTRPGETQYF; DNA: TGTGCCAGCAGCACGCGACCGGGGGAGACCCAGTACTTC
V: TRBV11-1; J: TRBJ2-2; length: 16; size: few; D: .; CDR3: CASSPRGAGETGELFF; DNA: TGTGCCAGCAGCCCGAGAGGGGCAGGGGAAACCGGGGAGCTGTTTTTT
V: TRBV7-2; J: TRBJ1-3; length: 14; size: .; D: .; CDR3: CASSLGGNGNTIYF; DNA: TGTGCCAGCAGCTTAGGGGGCAATGGAAACACCATATATTTT
V: TRBV5-1; J: TRBJ2-4; length: 16; size: .; D: TRBD2; CDR3: CASSLGAGGTGNIQYF; DNA: TGCGCCAGCAGCTTGGGGGCGGGGGGCACGGGAAACATTCAGTACTTC
V: TRBV9; J: TRBJ2-2; length: 14; size: few; D: .; CDR3: CASSVGRVTGELFF; DNA: TGTGCCAGCAGCGTAGGCCGAGTAACCGGGGAGCTGTTTTTT
V: TRBV7-2; J: TRBJ2-1; length: 17; size: .; D: .; CDR3: CASSLSPSLSSYNEQFF; DNA: TGTGCCAGCAGCTTGTCGCCGTCACTTAGCTCCTACAATGAGCAGTTCTTC
V: TRBV2; J: TRBJ1-1; length: 13; size: few; D: .; CDR3: CASSLGAGTEAFF; DNA: TGTGCCAGCAGTTTGGGGGCAGGGACTGAAGCTTTCTTT
V: TRBV5-1; J: TRBJ2-5; length: 15; size: .; D: .; CDR3: CASSLAPSLGETQYF; DNA: TGCGCCAGCAGCTTGGCACCTAGTTTGGGAGAGACCCAGTACTTC
V: TRBV7-6; J: TRBJ1-2; length: 13; size: few; D: .; CDR3: CASSPTGNYGYTF; DNA: TGTGCCAGCAGCCCCACAGGGAACTATGGCTACACCTTC
V: TRBV10-3; J: TRBJ1-4; length: 14; size: once; D: .; CDR3: CAISADSNNEKLFF; DNA: TGTGCCATCAGTGCGGACAGCAATAATGAAAAACTGTTTTTT
V: TRBV28; J: TRBJ2-7; length: 16; size: .; D: TRBD1; CDR3: CASSDLPGTGLYEQYF; DNA: TGTGCCAGCAGTGACCTCCCAGGGACAGGACTCTACGAGCAGTACTTC
V: TRBV7-8; J: TRBJ2-1; length: 15; size: .; D: TRBD2; CDR3: CASSFPRTSSNEQFF; DNA: TGTGCCAGCAGCTTCCCCCGGACTAGTTCCAATGAGCAGTTCTTC
V: TRBV29-1; J: TRBJ1-5; length: 13; size: .; D: .; CDR3: CSVSKGSDQPQHF; DNA: TGCAGCGTTTCAAAGGGGTCAGATCAGCCCCAGCATTTT
V: TRBV9; J: TRBJ1-2; length: 14; size: .; D: TRBD1; CDR3: CASTRTGENYGYTF; DNA: TGTGCCAGCACCCGGACAGGGGAGAACTATGGCTACACCTTC
V: TRBV5-1; J: TRBJ1-2; length: 16; size: few; D: TRBD1; CDR3: CASSSGTGAVNYGYTF; DNA: TGCGCCAGCAGCTCCGGGACAGGGGCAGTTAACTATGGCTACACCTTC
V: TRBV27; J: TRBJ2-7; length: 14; size: .; D: TRBD2; CDR3: CASSSFGLADEQYF; DNA: TGTGCCAGCAGTTCCTTCGGACTAGCGGACGAGCAGTACTTC
V: TRBV4-1; J: TRBJ1-2; length: 17; size: .; D: TRBD1; CDR3: CASSQALPGQPNYGYTF; DNA: TGCGCCAGCAGCCAAGCACTCCCGGGACAGCCTAACTATGGCTACACCTTC
V: TRBV30; J: TRBJ2-5; length: 14; size: .; D: .; CDR3: CAWIRTSRVGTQYF; DNA: TGTGCCTGGATCAGGACATCCCGGGTCGGGACCCAGTACTTC
V: TRBV27; J: TRBJ2-2; length: 15; size: .; D: .; CDR3: CASSLIRGYTGELFF; DNA: TGTGCCAGCAGTTTAATCAGGGGCTATACCGGGGAGCTGTTTTTT
V: TRBV28; J: TRBJ2-7; length: 15; size: .; D: .; CDR3: CASSLDHTGSYEQYF; DNA: TGTGCCAGCAGTTTAGATCACACAGGGAGCTACGAGCAGTACTTC
V: TRBV18; J: TRBJ2-2; length: 15; size: .; D: TRBD1; CDR3: CASSPGQTNTGELFF; DNA: TGTGCCAGCTCACCGGGACAGACTAACACCGGGGAGCTGTTTTTT
V: TRBV6-5; J: TRBJ1-2; length: 16; size: .; D: TRBD1; CDR3: CASSLYRGVGSYGYTF; DNA: TGTGCCAGCAGTTTATACAGGGGGGTAGGAAGCTATGGCTACACCTTC
V: TRBV9; J: TRBJ1-4; length: 15; size: .; D: .; CDR3: CASSVAIGRGEKLFF; DNA: TGTGCCAGCAGCGTAGCAATAGGGCGGGGGGAAAAACTGTTTTTT
V: TRBV7-2; J: TRBJ2-7; length: 15; size: .; D: TRBD2; CDR3: CASRSSGGPANEQYF; DNA: TGTGCCAGCAGGAGTAGCGGGGGGCCGGCTAACGAGCAGTACTTC
V: TRBV6-6; J: TRBJ2-7; length: 14; size: .; D: .; CDR3: CASSPIGGRYEQYF; DNA: TGTGCCAGCAGCCCCATAGGGGGACGATACGAGCAGTACTTC
V: TRBV2; J: TRBJ2-1; length: 15; size: .; D: TRBD1; CDR3: CASSLDRGGHNEQFF; DNA: TGTGCCAGCAGTCTTGACAGGGGGGGCCACAATGAGCAGTTCTTC
V: TRBV7-8; J: TRBJ2-3; length: 15; size: .; D: .; CDR3: CASSPNGQRTDTQYF; DNA: TGTGCCAGCAGCCCAAATGGACAGCGCACAGATACGCAGTATTTT
V: TRBV5-5; J: TRBJ1-4; length: 15; size: .; D: .; CDR3: CASSSSGATNEKLFF; DNA: TGTGCCAGCAGCTCCTCAGGGGCAACTAATGAAAAACTGTTTTTT
V: TRBV6-1; J: TRBJ2-3; length: 14; size: once; D: .; CDR3: CASSEEGGTDTQYF; DNA: TGTGCCAGCAGTGAAGAAGGGGGAACAGATACGCAGTATTTT
V: TRBV10-1; J: TRBJ2-7; length: 15; size: .; D: .; CDR3: CASSELSNSGYEQYF; DNA: TGCGCCAGCAGTGAGTTATCAAATTCGGGCTACGAGCAGTACTTC